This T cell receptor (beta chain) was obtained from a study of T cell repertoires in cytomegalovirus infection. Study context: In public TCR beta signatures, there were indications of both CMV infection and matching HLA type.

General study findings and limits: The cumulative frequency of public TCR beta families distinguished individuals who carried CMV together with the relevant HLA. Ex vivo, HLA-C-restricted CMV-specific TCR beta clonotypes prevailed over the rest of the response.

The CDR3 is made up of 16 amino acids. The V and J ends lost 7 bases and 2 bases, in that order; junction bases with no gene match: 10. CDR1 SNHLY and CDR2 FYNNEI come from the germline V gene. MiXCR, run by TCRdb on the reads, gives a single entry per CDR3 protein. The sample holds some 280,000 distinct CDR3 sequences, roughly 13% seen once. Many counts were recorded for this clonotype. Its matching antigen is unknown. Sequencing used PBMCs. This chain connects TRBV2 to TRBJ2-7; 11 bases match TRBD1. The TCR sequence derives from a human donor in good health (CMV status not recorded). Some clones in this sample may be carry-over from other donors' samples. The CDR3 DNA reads TGTGCCAGCACACTAGACCCGGGACAGGGGGCCTACGAGCAGTACTTC. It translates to CASTLDPGQGAYEQYF.